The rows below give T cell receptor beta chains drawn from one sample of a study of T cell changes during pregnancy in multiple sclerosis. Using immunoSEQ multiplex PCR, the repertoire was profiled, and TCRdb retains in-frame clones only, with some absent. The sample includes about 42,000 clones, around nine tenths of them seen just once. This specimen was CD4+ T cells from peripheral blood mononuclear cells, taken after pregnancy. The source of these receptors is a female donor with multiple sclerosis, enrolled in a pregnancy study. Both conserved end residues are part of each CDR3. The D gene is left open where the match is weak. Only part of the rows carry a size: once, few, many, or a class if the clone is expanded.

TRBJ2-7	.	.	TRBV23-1	CASSERVSEQYF	TGCGCCAGCAGTGAGAGGGTTTCCGAGCAGTACTTC
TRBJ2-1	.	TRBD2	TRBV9	CASSPRLAGGNEQFF	TGTGCCAGCAGCCCGCGACTAGCGGGGGGCAATGAGCAGTTCTTC
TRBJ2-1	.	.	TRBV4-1	CASSQEGGAFSSYNEQFF	TGCGCCAGCAGCCAAGAGGGCGGGGCCTTCAGCTCCTACAATGAGCAGTTCTTC
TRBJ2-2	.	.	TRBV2	CASSQENTGELFF	TGTGCCAGCAGTCAGGAGAACACCGGGGAGCTGTTTTTT
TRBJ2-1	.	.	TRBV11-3	CASSPDFRSYNEQFF	TGTGCCAGCAGTCCCGACTTCCGCTCCTACAATGAGCAGTTCTTC
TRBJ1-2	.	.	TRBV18	CASSPGQPYGYTF	TGTGCCAGCTCACCCGGACAGCCCTATGGCTACACCTTC
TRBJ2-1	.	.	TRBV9	CASSPMRGSGRNEQFF	TGTGCCAGCAGCCCCATGAGGGGGTCGGGGCGGAATGAGCAGTTCTTC
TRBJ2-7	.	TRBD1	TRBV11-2	CASSRDRGSYEQYF	TGTGCCAGCAGCCGGGACAGGGGCTCATACGAGCAGTACTTC
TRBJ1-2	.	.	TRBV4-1	CASSESGGGYTF	TGCGCCAGCAGCGAGTCGGGAGGAGGCTACACCTTC
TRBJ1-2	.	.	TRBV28	CASSGGKDSHYGYTF	TGTGCCAGCAGTGGGGGTAAGGACAGTCACTATGGCTACACCTTC
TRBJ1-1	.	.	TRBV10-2	CASRQLLNTEAFF	TGCGCCAGCAGACAGCTTTTGAACACTGAAGCTTTCTTT
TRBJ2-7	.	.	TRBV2	CASVSTGSKSYEQYF	TGTGCCAGCGTCTCTACGGGGTCTAAATCCTACGAGCAGTACTTC
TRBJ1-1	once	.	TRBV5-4	CASSPDRRNTEAFF	TGTGCCAGCAGCCCGGACAGAAGGAACACTGAAGCTTTCTTT
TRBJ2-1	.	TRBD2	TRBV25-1	CASSGRGGPGHYNEQFF	TGTGCCAGCAGTGGACGGGGGGGCCCGGGCCACTACAATGAGCAGTTCTTC
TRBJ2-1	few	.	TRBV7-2	CASSFSSLKQFF	TGTGCCAGCAGCTTCTCTAGCTTAAAGCAGTTCTTC
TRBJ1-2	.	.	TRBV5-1	CASSLGQGYYGYTF	TGCGCCAGCAGCTTGGGGCAGGGGTACTATGGCTACACCTTC
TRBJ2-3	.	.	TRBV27	CASSWAGTITGDTQYF	TGTGCCAGCAGTTGGGCCGGGACTATAACAGGGGATACGCAGTATTTT
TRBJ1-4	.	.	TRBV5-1	CASSGGGVSEKLFF	TGCGCCAGCAGCGGCGGAGGGGTTAGTGAAAAACTGTTTTTT
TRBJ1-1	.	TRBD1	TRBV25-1	CASSDWTGDTEAFF	TGTGCCAGCAGTGATTGGACAGGGGACACTGAAGCTTTCTTT
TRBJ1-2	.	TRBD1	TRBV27	CASSKHQGASGYTF	TGTGCCAGCAGCAAACATCAGGGGGCGAGTGGCTACACCTTC